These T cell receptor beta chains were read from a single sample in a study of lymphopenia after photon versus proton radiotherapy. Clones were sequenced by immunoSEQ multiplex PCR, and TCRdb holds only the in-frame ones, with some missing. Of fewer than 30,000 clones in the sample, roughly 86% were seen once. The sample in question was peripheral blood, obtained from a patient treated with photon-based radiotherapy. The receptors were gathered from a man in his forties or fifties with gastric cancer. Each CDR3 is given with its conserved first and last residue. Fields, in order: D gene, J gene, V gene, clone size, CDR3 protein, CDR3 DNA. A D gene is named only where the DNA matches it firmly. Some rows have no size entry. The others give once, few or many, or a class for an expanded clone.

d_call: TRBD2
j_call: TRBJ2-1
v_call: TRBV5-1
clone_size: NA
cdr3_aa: CASSPGLAGGRVEQFF
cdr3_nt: TGCGCCAGCAGCCCGGGACTAGCGGGGGGGCGCGTTGAGCAGTTCTTC

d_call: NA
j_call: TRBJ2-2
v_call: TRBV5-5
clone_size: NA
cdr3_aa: CASSRDTGELFF
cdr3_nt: TGTGCCAGCAGCAGGGACACCGGGGAGCTGTTTTTT

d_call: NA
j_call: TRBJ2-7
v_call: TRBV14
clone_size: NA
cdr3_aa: CASSQAGNSRSKF
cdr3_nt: TGTGCCAGCAGCCAAGCGGGGAACAGTAGGTCAAAATTC

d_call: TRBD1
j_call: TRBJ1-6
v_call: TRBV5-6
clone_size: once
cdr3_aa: CASSFTWGQGAYNSPLHF
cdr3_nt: TGTGCCAGCAGCTTTACGTGGGGACAGGGGGCCTATAATTCACCCCTCCACTTT

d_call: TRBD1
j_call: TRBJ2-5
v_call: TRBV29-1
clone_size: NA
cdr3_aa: CSVDGTAQETQYF
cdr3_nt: TGCAGCGTTGACGGGACAGCCCAAGAGACCCAGTACTTC

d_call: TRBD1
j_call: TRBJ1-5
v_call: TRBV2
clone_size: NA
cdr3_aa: CASADRGFHSNQPQHF
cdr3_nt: TGTGCCAGCGCGGACAGGGGATTTCATAGCAATCAGCCCCAGCATTTT

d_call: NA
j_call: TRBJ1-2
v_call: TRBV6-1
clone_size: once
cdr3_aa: CASSEAVGRYGYTF
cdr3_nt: TGTGCCAGCAGTGAGGCCGTCGGACGCTATGGCTACACCTTC

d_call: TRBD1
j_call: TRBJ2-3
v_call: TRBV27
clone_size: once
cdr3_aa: CASRDRVGTDTQYF
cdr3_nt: TGTGCCAGCAGGGACAGGGTGGGTACAGATACGCAGTATTTT

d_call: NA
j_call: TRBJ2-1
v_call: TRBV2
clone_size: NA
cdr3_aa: CASSEPSISYEQFF
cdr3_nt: TGTGCCAGCAGTGAGCCTAGTATCTCTTATGAGCAGTTCTTC

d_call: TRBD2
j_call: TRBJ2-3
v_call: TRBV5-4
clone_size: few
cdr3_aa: CASSSPGLAGGEDTQYF
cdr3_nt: TGTGCCAGCAGCTCCCCGGGACTAGCGGGGGGGGAAGATACGCAGTATTTT

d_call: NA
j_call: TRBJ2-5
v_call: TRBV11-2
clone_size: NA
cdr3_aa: CASSSRRQETQYF
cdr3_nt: TGTGCCAGCAGCTCCAGGAGACAAGAGACCCAGTACTTC

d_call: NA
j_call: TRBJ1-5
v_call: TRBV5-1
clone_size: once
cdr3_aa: CASSLAGRNQPQHF
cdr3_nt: TGCGCCAGCAGCTTGGCAGGCCGCAATCAGCCCCAGCATTTT

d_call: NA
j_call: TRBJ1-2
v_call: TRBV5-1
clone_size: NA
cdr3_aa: CASSADGVVGYGYTF
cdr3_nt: TGCGCCAGCAGCGCTGACGGGGTGGTAGGCTATGGCTACACCTTC

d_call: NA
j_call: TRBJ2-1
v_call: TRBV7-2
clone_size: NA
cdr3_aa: CASSLDRAGEQFF
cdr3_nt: TGTGCCAGCAGCTTAGATCGGGCGGGGGAGCAGTTCTTC

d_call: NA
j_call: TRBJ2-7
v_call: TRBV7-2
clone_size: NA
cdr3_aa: CASSLRGGQFHEQYF
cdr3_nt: TGTGCCAGCAGCTTACGGGGGGGACAGTTCCACGAGCAGTACTTC

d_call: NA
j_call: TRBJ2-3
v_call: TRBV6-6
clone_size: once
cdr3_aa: CASLGTDTQYF
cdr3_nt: TGTGCCAGCTTGGGCACAGATACGCAGTATTTT